This T cell receptor (beta chain) originates from a study of blood T cell repertoires in COVID-19. The overall study: Sites in the United States, Italy and Spain provided acute and convalescent COVID-19 samples.

Generated by immunoSEQ multiplex PCR, the TCRdb table keeps only in-frame clones and is missing some. The sample yields 160,000 or so clones, roughly 93% seen once. The CDR3 length is 15 residues. V shed 4 bases, J shed 4 bases, and the junction held 11 bases outside the gene matches. CDR1 is SGHRS and CDR2 is YFSETQ in the germline V gene. Sequencing was performed on peripheral blood. The TCR comes from a man aged 18 to 29 with acute or convalescent COVID-19. The V and J genes are TRBV5-1 and TRBJ2-7, with 7 bases aligning to TRBD1. As DNA, the CDR3 is TGCGCCAGCAGCCAAATCTCAGGACAGGAGTACGAGCAGTACTTC. This gives the protein CASSQISGQEYEQYF.